This is a list of T cell receptor beta chains from one sample in a study of control samples from healthy donors and cancer patients. TCRdb keeps only in-frame clones here, not all; method: immunoSEQ multiplex PCR. The data contain 75,000 to 90,000 clones, 70% to 90% of them singletons. Input material: blood. The receptors were sampled from a woman aged 40 to 50 in good health. Both conserved end residues are part of each CDR3. D genes are given only for firm matches. A row's size may be missing; if present it is once, few, many or a size class.

clone_size	d_call	j_call	v_call	cdr3_aa	cdr3_nt
once	NA	TRBJ2-1	TRBV4-2	CASSQERGAFIYEQFF	TGTGCCAGCAGCCAAGAAAGGGGGGCCTTTATCTATGAGCAGTTCTTC
NA	NA	TRBJ1-1	TRBV7-2	CASSSPIGDPNTEAFF	TGTGCCAGCAGTTCCCCCATTGGGGACCCGAACACTGAAGCTTTCTTT
NA	NA	TRBJ1-6	TRBV6-1	CASSEATGWDNSPLHF	TGTGCCAGCAGTGAAGCGACAGGATGGGATAATTCACCCCTCCACTTT
NA	TRBD1	TRBJ1-1	TRBV24-1	CATSEAGTGEAFF	TGTGCCACCAGTGAGGCCGGGACAGGTGAAGCTTTCTTT
NA	NA	TRBJ1-2	TRBV3-1/TRBV3-2	CASSQLANYGYTF	TGTGCCAGCAGCCAACTTGCTAACTATGGCTACACCTTC
once	NA	TRBJ1-1	TRBV7-2	CASSLSEPFFRAFF	TGTGCCAGCAGCCTGAGCGAACCTTTTTTTCGAGCTTTCTTT
NA	NA	TRBJ2-7	TRBV6-1	CASSEGQATPGEQYF	TGTGCCAGCAGTGAAGGACAGGCAACTCCGGGCGAGCAGTACTTC
NA	NA	TRBJ2-3	TRBV9	CASSVGRTDTQYF	TGTGCCAGCAGCGTAGGGAGGACAGATACGCAGTATTTT
NA	NA	TRBJ1-2	TRBV7-2	CASSSRPALGYGYTF	TGTGCCAGCAGCTCCCGGCCAGCGCTAGGCTATGGCTACACCTTC
NA	NA	TRBJ2-1	TRBV6-6	CASSPDIAGNEQFF	TGTGCCAGCAGCCCTGATATCGCGGGGAATGAGCAGTTCTTC
NA	TRBD1	TRBJ1-1	TRBV5-1	CASSTTTGAVNTEAFF	TGCGCCAGCAGCACAACCACAGGGGCGGTGAACACTGAAGCTTTCTTT
NA	NA	TRBJ1-2	TRBV6-5	CASSSPGEDGYTF	TGTGCCAGCAGCTCCCCAGGGGAGGATGGCTACACCTTC
NA	TRBD1	TRBJ2-3	TRBV11-3	CASSLGQGTDTQYF	TGTGCCAGCAGCCTGGGACAGGGCACAGATACGCAGTATTTT
NA	NA	TRBJ2-5	TRBV6-5	CASGRAGLRRETQYF	TGTGCCAGCGGTCGGGCAGGGCTACGACGAGAGACCCAGTACTTC
NA	NA	TRBJ1-1	TRBV13	CASKPGHQNTEAFF	TGTGCCAGCAAACCGGGCCACCAGAACACTGAAGCTTTCTTT
few	NA	TRBJ2-7	TRBV7-2	CASSEGGYEQYF	TGTGCCAGCTCGGAGGGGGGCTACGAGCAGTACTTC
NA	NA	TRBJ2-1	TRBV5-4	CASSVDRSSYNEQFF	TGTGCCAGCAGCGTAGACAGGAGCTCCTACAATGAGCAGTTCTTC
once	TRBD1	TRBJ1-3	TRBV18	CASSPQQGASGNTIYF	TGTGCCAGCTCACCACAACAGGGGGCGAGTGGAAACACCATATATTTT
NA	NA	TRBJ2-1	TRBV18	CASSPQTPTVNEQFF	TGTGCCAGCTCACCCCAAACACCCACGGTAAATGAGCAGTTCTTC
NA	NA	TRBJ2-7	TRBV5-6	CASSLNGAHPEQYF	TGTGCCAGCAGCTTGAATGGCGCTCATCCCGAGCAGTACTTC
NA	NA	TRBJ1-2	TRBV12-3/TRBV12-4	CASSLSTASLTF	TGTGCCAGCAGTTTGTCAACAGCGAGTCTCACCTTC
NA	NA	TRBJ1-1	TRBV7-6	CASSLGVGNTEAFF	TGTGCCAGCAGCTTAGGCGTTGGGAACACTGAAGCTTTCTTT
NA	NA	TRBJ2-2	TRBV4-1	CASSQDWERPEDTGELFF	TGCGCCAGCAGCCAAGATTGGGAGCGACCTGAGGACACCGGGGAGCTGTTTTTT
NA	NA	TRBJ1-2	TRBV3-1/TRBV3-2	CASSQGGSRGYTF	TGTGCCAGCAGCCAGGGGGGGTCTAGGGGCTACACCTTC
NA	TRBD1	TRBJ2-7	TRBV6-6	CASSRDSTPSYEQYF	TGTGCCAGCAGCCGGGACAGCACGCCCTCCTACGAGCAGTACTTC
NA	NA	TRBJ1-3	TRBV2	CASQRQSGNTIYF	TGTGCCAGCCAGAGGCAGTCTGGAAACACCATATATTTT
NA	NA	TRBJ1-1	TRBV6-5	CASSYSQMNTEAFF	TGTGCCAGCAGTTACTCGCAGATGAACACTGAAGCTTTCTTT
NA	TRBD2	TRBJ2-3	TRBV4-1	CASSPTSGGETDTQYF	TGCGCCAGCAGCCCGACTAGCGGGGGAGAGACAGATACGCAGTATTTT
NA	NA	TRBJ1-2	TRBV12-5	CAIGRSYGYTF	TGTGCTATCGGCAGGAGCTATGGCTACACCTTC
NA	NA	TRBJ2-7	TRBV2	CARGGQSSYEQYF	TGTGCCCGGGGGGGACAGAGCTCCTACGAGCAGTACTTC